This is a list of T cell receptor beta chains from one sample in a study of vaccination effects on CD4 cells after COVID-19. These receptors have no known antigen. Sequencing used immunoSEQ multiplex PCR; TCRdb keeps in-frame clones, though not all of them. The table shows some 17,000 clones, with 76% occurring only once. The sample in question was CD4+ T cells from PBMCs cultured with SARS-CoV-2 spike peptides, obtained after COVID-19 vaccination. These receptor sequences come from a human donor who had a prior SARS-CoV-2 infection. CDR3s include the opening cysteine and the closing phenylalanine or tryptophan. Each record gives: D gene, clone size, J gene, V gene, CDR3 protein, CDR3 DNA. D genes are given only for firm matches. A clone size is listed for some rows: how often the clone was seen (once, few, many), or a class if it is expanded.

.	.	TRBJ2-5	TRBV4-2	CASSHRSATGRRETQYF	TGTGCCAGCAGCCATCGGTCTGCTACAGGGCGTCGGGAGACCCAGTACTTC
TRBD1	.	TRBJ2-2	TRBV7-7	CASSLAQGDTGELFF	TGTGCTAGCAGCTTAGCGCAGGGGGACACCGGGGAGCTGTTTTTT
.	.	TRBJ1-2	TRBV6-1	CASSEPGHTPGGYGYTF	TGTGCCAGCAGTGAACCGGGACACACCCCAGGAGGCTATGGCTACACCTTC
TRBD1	.	TRBJ1-2	TRBV6-5	CASNAGTGGYGYTF	TGTGCCAGCAACGCCGGGACAGGGGGTTATGGCTACACCTTC
.	.	TRBJ1-2	TRBV20-1	CSASFQGRYGYTF	TGCAGTGCTAGTTTTCAGGGGCGCTATGGCTACACCTTC
TRBD1	medium-sized	TRBJ2-2	TRBV5-5	CASSPARTGNTGELFF	TGTGCCAGCAGCCCCGCAAGGACAGGGAACACCGGGGAGCTGTTTTTT
.	.	TRBJ2-6	TRBV7-3	CASSLGWDISSGANVLTF	TGTGCCAGCAGCTTGGGTTGGGACATAAGCTCTGGGGCCAACGTCCTGACTTTC
.	.	TRBJ1-6	TRBV1	CTSSQEGTGSYNSPLHF	TGCACCAGCAGCCAAGAAGGAACCGGCTCCTATAATTCACCCCTCCACTTT
.	.	TRBJ1-1	TRBV19	CASTEGLNTEAFF	TGTGCCTCCACAGAGGGGCTGAACACTGAAGCTTTCTTT
.	.	TRBJ2-2	TRBV30	CAWSVQGGAAGELFF	TGTGCCTGGAGTGTACAGGGGGGGGCCGCCGGGGAGCTGTTTTTT
.	.	TRBJ2-7	TRBV5-4	CASSYDSLSPYEQYF	TGTGCCAGCAGCTACGACAGCCTTTCCCCCTACGAGCAGTACTTC
.	.	TRBJ2-3	TRBV5-8	CASSLGRDSTDTQYF	TGTGCCAGCAGCTTGGGACGGGATAGCACAGATACGCAGTATTTT
TRBD1	.	TRBJ1-5	TRBV24-1	CATSESGTGNQPQHF	TGTGCCACCAGTGAATCCGGGACAGGCAATCAGCCCCAGCATTTT
.	.	TRBJ2-3	TRBV6-5	CASSSSRTSTDTQYF	TGTGCCAGCAGTTCCTCCCGGACTAGCACAGATACGCAGTATTTT
.	few	TRBJ2-1	TRBV11-2	CASSLVFGGRGNEQFF	TGTGCCAGCAGCTTAGTTTTCGGGGGCCGGGGGAATGAGCAGTTCTTC
TRBD1	medium-sized	TRBJ2-1	TRBV18	CASSPAGTGYNEQFF	TGTGCCAGCTCGCCAGCCGGGACAGGGTACAATGAGCAGTTCTTC
.	medium-sized	TRBJ1-1	TRBV6-5	CASRPREGSTEAFF	TGTGCCAGCAGGCCCCGGGAGGGGTCCACTGAAGCTTTCTTT
.	.	TRBJ2-1	TRBV7-2	CASSLVGGMYNEQFF	TGTGCCAGCAGCTTAGTTGGCGGGATGTACAATGAGCAGTTCTTC
.	.	TRBJ1-2	TRBV9	CASSVGTGNYGYTF	TGTGCCAGCAGCGTAGGCACAGGGAACTATGGCTACACCTTC
TRBD1	once	TRBJ1-5	TRBV6-1	CASSEEGAQPQHF	TGTGCCAGCAGTGAAGAGGGGGCCCAGCCCCAGCATTTT
.	.	TRBJ2-7	TRBV30	CASRNLQISYEQYF	TGTGCCAGCCGAAATCTCCAGATCTCCTACGAGCAGTACTTC
TRBD2	.	TRBJ2-7	TRBV11-2	CASSSPPGLAGEDEQYF	TGTGCCAGCAGCTCGCCACCGGGACTAGCGGGAGAGGACGAGCAGTACTTC
TRBD1	.	TRBJ2-7	TRBV5-5	CASSSGQEPYEQYF	TGTGCCAGCAGCTCGGGACAGGAACCCTACGAGCAGTACTTC
.	few	TRBJ2-2	TRBV9	CASSASGWDTGELFF	TGTGCCAGCAGCGCCAGCGGATGGGACACCGGGGAGCTGTTTTTT
.	.	TRBJ1-2	TRBV2	CASSDRGRNYGYTF	TGTGCCAGCAGTGATCGTGGACGGAACTATGGCTACACCTTC
.	.	TRBJ2-3	TRBV18	CASSPPVRTDTQYF	TGTGCCAGCTCACCACCCGTCCGCACAGATACGCAGTATTTT
.	.	TRBJ1-6	TRBV5-6	CASSPGTPNSPLHF	TGTGCCAGCAGCCCCGGGACTCCTAATTCACCCCTCCACTTT
.	.	TRBJ1-3	TRBV30	CAWRPQGTRGNTIYF	TGTGCCTGGAGGCCACAGGGAACGAGGGGAAACACCATATATTTT
.	.	TRBJ2-5	TRBV6-5	CASSRFFSQETQYF	TGTGCCTCCAGTAGATTCTTTAGCCAAGAGACCCAGTACTTC
.	few	TRBJ1-1	TRBV6-5	CASRDNPNTEAFF	TGTGCCAGCCGGGACAACCCGAACACTGAAGCTTTCTTT
TRBD1	.	TRBJ1-2	TRBV30	CAWSKTGQGSGYTF	TGTGCCTGGAGTAAGACGGGACAGGGGTCTGGCTACACCTTC
.	few	TRBJ2-5	TRBV5-1	CASSEVSETQYF	TGCGCCAGCAGCGAGGTATCGGAGACCCAGTACTTC
.	.	TRBJ2-5	TRBV25-1	CASSDGGRRVSETQYF	TGTGCCAGCAGTGACGGGGGACGGAGGGTATCAGAGACCCAGTACTTC
TRBD1	once	TRBJ1-4	TRBV5-1	CASSLGDSGPEKLFF	TGCGCCAGCAGCTTGGGGGACAGCGGCCCGGAAAAACTGTTTTTT
.	.	TRBJ2-3	TRBV7-3	CASSQTSVDTQYF	TGTGCCAGCAGTCAGACTAGTGTAGATACGCAGTATTTT
.	.	TRBJ2-2	TRBV9	CASSPHGTLNTGELFF	TGTGCCAGCAGCCCCCATGGGACCCTGAACACCGGGGAGCTGTTTTTT